Below, one T cell receptor (beta chain) is given with its context. The method was immunoSEQ multiplex PCR; TCRdb's version includes in-frame clones alone and lacks a portion of them. The data show approximately 100,000 clones, about 80% seen once. This entry comes from a study of blood T cell repertoires in COVID-19. The ends were cut back, 0 bases at V and 7 bases at J, with 10 bases in the middle. The CDR3 covers 12 residues. Germline loops: CDR1 GTSNPN, CDR2 SVGIG (reference sequence). The sample consisted of peripheral blood. The TCR comes from a woman aged 55 to 70 with acute or convalescent COVID-19. This chain links TRBV30 with TRBJ2-7; D call uncertain. This CDR3 reads CAWSVGVNEQYF. Written as DNA, the CDR3 is TGTGCCTGGAGTGTTGGAGTTAATGAGCAGTACTTC.